Below, 3 T cell receptor beta chains from the same sample are listed, as sequenced in a study of blood T cells in healthy people across ages. A J-beta primer mix and a sample-barcoded 5' primer were used in a second PCR of roughly 6 to 12 cycles. TCRdb itself ran the 5' RACE reads through MiXCR, one entry per CDR3 protein. The sample lists some 900,000 distinct CDR3 sequences, under 50% seen once, with over 10% in the top ten. Sequenced input: blood. These receptors came from a man younger than 45 in good health.

This clonotype was observed many times. The rearrangement joins TRBV6-6 to TRBJ2-3, with D perhaps being TRBD1 or TRBD2 (6 bases each). V was shortened by 6 bases and J by 4 bases, with 14 bases between the two germline ends. Germline-derived CDR1 and CDR2 are MNHNY and SVGAGI (reference sequence). The CDR3 is made up of 14 amino acids. CDR3 nucleotides: TGTGCCAGCAGAAGGGGGGAATCGGCAGATACGCAGTATTTT. Translated: CASRRGESADTQYF.

V gene TRBV9 combines with J gene TRBJ2-5; D not certain. The CDR3 has 13 residues. Per germline, CDR1 SGDLS and CDR2 YYNGEE. V was cut by 4 bases and J by 4 bases, with 11 bases left in between. The CDR3 sequence: CASSSVSSETQYF. In nucleotides, the CDR3 is TGTGCCAGCAGCTCAGTGTCTTCAGAGACCCAGTACTTC.

The chain links TRBV20-1 to TRBJ1-4; TRBD1 might be the D (6 bases). V was trimmed by 1 base and J by 8 bases, leaving 11 bases between them. CDR1 DFQATT and CDR2 SNEGSKA come from the germline V gene (reference sequence). The CDR3 length is 13 residues. CDR3 amino acids: CSARGGGAEKLFF. The CDR3, as DNA: TGCAGTGCTAGAGGCGGGGGCGCGGAAAAACTGTTTTTT.